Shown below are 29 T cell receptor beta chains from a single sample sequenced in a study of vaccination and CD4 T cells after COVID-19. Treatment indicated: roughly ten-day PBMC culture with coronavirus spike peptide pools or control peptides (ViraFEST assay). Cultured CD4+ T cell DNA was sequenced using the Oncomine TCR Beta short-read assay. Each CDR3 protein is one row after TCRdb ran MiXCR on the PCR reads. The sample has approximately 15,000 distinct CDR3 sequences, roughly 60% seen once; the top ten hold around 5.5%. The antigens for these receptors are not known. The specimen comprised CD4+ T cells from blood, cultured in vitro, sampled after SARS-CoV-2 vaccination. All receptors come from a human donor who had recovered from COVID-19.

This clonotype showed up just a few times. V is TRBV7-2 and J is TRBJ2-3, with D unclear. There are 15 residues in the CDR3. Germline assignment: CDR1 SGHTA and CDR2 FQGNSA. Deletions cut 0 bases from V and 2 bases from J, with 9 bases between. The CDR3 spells CASSLAGGNTDTQYF. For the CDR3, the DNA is TGTGCCAGCAGCTTAGCGGGTGGAAACACAGATACGCAGTATTTT.

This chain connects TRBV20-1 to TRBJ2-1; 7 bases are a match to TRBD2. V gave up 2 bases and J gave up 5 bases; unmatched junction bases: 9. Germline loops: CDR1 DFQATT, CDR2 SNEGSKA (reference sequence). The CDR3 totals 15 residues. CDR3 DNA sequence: TGCAGTGCTAGACCGTGGCGGGAGCGAGACAATGAGCAGTTCTTC. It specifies CSARPWRERDNEQFF.

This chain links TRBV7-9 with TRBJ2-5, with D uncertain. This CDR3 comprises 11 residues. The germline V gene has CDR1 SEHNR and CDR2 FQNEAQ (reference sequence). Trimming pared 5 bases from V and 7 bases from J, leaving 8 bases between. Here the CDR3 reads CASSPDWTQYF. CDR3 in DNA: TGTGCCAGCAGCCCAGATTGGACCCAGTACTTC.

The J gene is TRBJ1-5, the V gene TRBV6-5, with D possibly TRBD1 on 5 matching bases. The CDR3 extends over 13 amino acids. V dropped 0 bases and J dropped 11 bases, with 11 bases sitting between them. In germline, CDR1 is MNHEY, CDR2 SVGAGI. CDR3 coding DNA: TGTGCCAGCAGTTACTCAGCGGGGGGGGCCCAGCATTTT. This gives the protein CASSYSAGGAQHF.

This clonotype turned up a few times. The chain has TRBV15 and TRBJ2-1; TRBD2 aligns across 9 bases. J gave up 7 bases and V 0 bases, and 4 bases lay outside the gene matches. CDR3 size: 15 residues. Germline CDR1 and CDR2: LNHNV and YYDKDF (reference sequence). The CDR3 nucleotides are TGTGCCACCAGCAGAGATCGCCTAGCGGGGAATGAGCAGTTCTTC. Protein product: CATSRDRLAGNEQFF.

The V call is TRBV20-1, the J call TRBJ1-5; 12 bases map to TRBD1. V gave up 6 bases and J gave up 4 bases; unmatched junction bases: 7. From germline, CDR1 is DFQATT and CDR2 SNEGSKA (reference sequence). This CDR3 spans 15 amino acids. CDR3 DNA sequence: TGCAGTGCCCAGGCGGGACAGGGGGCAAATCAGCCCCAGCATTTT. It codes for CSAQAGQGANQPQHF.

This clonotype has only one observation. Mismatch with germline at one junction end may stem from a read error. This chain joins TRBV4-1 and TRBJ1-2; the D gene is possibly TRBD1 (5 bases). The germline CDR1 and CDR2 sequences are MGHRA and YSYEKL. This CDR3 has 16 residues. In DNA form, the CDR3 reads TGCGCCAGCGGCCAAGCGGGGGTACGGGCTAACTATGGCTACACCTTC. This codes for CASGQAGVRANYGYTF.

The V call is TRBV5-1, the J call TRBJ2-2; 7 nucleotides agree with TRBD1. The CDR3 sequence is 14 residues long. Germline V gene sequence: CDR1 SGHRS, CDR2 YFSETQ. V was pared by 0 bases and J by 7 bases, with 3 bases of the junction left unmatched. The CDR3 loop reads CASSLDRGHGELFF. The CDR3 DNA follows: TGCGCCAGCAGCTTGGACAGGGGTCACGGGGAGCTGTTTTTT.

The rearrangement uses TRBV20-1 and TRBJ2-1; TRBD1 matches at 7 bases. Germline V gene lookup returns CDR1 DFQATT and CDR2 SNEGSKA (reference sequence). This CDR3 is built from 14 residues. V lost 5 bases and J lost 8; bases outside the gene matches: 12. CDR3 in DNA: TGCAGTGCTCCTGACAGGGTATTCGGGGATGAGCAGTTCTTC. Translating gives CSAPDRVFGDEQFF.

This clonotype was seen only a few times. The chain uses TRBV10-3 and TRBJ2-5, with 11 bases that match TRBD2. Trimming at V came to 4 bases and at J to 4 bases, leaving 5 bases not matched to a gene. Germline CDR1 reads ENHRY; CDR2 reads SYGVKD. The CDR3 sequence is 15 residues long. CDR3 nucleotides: TGTGCCATCAGTGTTTTAGCGGGGGGGCCAGAGACCCAGTACTTC. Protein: CAISVLAGGPETQYF.

The CDR3 here is CSAGELDQPQHF. The CDR3, as DNA: TGCAGCGCAGGGGAGCTGGATCAGCCCCAGCATTTT. J is TRBJ1-5 and V is TRBV29-1, with D tentatively TRBD1 (6 bases). Germline V gene data show CDR1 as SQVTM and CDR2 as ANQGSEA. The CDR3 covers 12 residues. V was clipped by 7 bases and J by 5 bases, with 12 bases between them.

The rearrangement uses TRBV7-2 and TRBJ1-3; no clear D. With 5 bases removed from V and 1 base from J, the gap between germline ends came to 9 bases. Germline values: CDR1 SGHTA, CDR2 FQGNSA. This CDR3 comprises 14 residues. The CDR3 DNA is TGTGCCAGCAGCCTAGGGATTTCTGGAAACACCATATATTTT. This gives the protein CASSLGISGNTIYF.

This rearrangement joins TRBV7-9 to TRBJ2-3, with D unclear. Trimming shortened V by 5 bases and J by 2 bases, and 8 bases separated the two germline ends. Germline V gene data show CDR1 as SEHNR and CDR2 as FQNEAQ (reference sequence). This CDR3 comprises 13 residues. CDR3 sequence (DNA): TGTGCCAGCAGCCTCCTGTCCACAGATACGCAGTATTTT. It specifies CASSLLSTDTQYF.

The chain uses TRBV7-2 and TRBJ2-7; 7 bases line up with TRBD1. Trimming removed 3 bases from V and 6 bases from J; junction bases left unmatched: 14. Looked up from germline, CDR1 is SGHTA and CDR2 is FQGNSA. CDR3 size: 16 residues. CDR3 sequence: CASSFVSTGARREQYF. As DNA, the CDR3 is TGTGCCAGCAGCTTCGTCTCCACAGGGGCGCGACGCGAGCAGTACTTC.

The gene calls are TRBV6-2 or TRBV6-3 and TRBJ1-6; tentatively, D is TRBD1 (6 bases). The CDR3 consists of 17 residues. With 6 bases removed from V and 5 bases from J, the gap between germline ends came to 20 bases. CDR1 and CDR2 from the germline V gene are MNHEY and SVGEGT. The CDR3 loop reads CASSYIQGKSDNSPLHF. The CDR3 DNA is TGTGCCAGCAGCTACATTCAGGGGAAATCTGATAATTCACCCCTCCACTTT.

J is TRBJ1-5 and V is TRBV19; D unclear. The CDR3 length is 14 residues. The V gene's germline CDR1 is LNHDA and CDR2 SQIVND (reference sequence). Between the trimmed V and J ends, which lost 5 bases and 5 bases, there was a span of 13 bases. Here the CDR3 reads CASSFGLIDQPQHF. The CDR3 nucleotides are TGTGCCAGTAGTTTCGGACTAATCGATCAGCCCCAGCATTTT.

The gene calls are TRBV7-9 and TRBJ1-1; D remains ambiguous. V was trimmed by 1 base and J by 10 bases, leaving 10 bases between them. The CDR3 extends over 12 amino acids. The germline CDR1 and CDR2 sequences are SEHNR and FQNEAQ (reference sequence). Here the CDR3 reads CASSLVGSGAFF. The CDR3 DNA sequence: TGTGCCAGCAGCTTAGTGGGATCGGGAGCTTTCTTT.

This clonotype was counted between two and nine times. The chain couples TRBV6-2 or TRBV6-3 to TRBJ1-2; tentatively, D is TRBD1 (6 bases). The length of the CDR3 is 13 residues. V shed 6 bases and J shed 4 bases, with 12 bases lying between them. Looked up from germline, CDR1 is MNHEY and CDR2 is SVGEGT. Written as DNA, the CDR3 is TGTGCCAGCAGCTTACAGGGATCCTATGGCTACACCTTC. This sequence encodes CASSLQGSYGYTF.

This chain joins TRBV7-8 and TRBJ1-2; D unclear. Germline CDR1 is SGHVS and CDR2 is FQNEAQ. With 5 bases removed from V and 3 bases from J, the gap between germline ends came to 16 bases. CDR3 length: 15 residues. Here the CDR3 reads CASSPRVGRHYGYTF. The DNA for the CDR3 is TGTGCCAGCAGCCCCCGGGTAGGGCGTCACTATGGCTACACCTTC.

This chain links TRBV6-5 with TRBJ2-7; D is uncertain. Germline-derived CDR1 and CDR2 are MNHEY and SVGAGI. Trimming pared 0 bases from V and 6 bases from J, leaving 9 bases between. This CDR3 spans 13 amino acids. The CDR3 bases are TGTGCCAGCAGTTACTCTGAGGTGGGCGAGCAGTACTTC. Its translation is CASSYSEVGEQYF.

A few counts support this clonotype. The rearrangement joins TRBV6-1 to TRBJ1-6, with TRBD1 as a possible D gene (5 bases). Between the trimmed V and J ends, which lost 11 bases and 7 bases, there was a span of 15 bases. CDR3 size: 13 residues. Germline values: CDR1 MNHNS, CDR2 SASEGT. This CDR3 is CAAGPRDNSPLHF. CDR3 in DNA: TGTGCCGCAGGCCCCAGGGACAATTCACCCCTCCACTTT.

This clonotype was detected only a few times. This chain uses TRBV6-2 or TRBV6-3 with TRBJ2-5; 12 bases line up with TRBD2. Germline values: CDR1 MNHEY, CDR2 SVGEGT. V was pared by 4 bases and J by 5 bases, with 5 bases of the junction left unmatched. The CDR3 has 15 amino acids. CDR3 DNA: TGTGCCAGCAGTTCGAGGACTAGCGGGATGGAGACCCAGTACTTC. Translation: CASSSRTSGMETQYF.

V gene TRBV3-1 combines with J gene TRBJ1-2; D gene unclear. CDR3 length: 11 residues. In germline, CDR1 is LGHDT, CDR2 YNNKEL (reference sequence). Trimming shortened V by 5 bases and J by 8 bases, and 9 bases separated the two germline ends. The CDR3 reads CASSTQGGYTF. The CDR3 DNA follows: TGTGCCAGCAGCACGCAAGGAGGCTACACCTTC.

CDR3 sequence: CASRPGQGGGGTQYF. In DNA, the CDR3 is TGTGCCAGCAGACCCGGACAGGGGGGAGGGGGGACCCAGTACTTC. V usage is TRBV5-5 and J usage is TRBJ2-5, with 10 bases that match TRBD1. V lost 5 bases and J lost 7; bases outside the gene matches: 11. The CDR3 sequence is 15 residues long. Germline lookup yields CDR1 SGHKS and CDR2 YYEKEE (reference sequence).

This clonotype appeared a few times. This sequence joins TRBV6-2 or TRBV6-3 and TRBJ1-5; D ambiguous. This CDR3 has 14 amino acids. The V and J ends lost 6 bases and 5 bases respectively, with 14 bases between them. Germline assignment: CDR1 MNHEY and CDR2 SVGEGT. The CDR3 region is CASRFHTSHQPQHF. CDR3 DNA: TGTGCCAGCAGGTTTCATACGTCGCATCAGCCCCAGCATTTT.

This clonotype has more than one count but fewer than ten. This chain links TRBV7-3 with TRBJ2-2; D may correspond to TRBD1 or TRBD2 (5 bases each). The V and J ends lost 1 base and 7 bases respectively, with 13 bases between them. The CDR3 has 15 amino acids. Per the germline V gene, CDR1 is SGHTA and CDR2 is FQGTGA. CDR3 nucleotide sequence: TGTGCCAGCAGCTTAAGAGGGGTTGGACACGGGGAGCTGTTTTTT. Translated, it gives CASSLRGVGHGELFF.

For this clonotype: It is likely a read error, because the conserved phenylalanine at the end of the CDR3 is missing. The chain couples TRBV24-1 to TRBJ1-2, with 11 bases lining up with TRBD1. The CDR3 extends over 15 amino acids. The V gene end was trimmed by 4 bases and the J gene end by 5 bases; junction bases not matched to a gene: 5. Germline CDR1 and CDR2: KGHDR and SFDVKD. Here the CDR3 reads CATSDRDRGNYGYTS. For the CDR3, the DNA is TGTGCCACCAGTGACCGGGACAGGGGGAATTATGGCTACACCTCC.

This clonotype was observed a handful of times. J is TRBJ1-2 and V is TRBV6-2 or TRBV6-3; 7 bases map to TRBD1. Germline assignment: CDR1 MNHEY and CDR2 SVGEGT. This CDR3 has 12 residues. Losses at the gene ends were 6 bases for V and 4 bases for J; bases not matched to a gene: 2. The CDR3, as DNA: TGTGCCAGCAGGACAGGGCTCTATGGCTACACCTTC. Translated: CASRTGLYGYTF.

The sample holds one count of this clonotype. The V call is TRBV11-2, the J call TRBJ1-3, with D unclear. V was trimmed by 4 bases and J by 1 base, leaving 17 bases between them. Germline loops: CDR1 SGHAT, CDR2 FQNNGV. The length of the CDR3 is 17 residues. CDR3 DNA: TGTGCCAGCAGCTCAGCGGGGATAGGGTCGTCTGGAAACACCATATATTTT. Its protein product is CASSSAGIGSSGNTIYF.